The 29 T cell receptor beta chains below come from one sample, sequenced in a study of blood T cells in healthy people across ages. Sample-barcoded 5' priming and a J-beta primer mix drove a second PCR of roughly 7 to 11 cycles. Using its own MiXCR run on the 5' RACE reads, TCRdb lists one record per CDR3 protein. Of hundreds of thousands of distinct CDR3 sequences in the sample, around 49% were seen once. The specimen sequenced was blood. The receptors stem from a woman aged 60-75 years in good health.

About this clonotype: The junction departs from the called germline gene at one end, perhaps through a read error. The chain couples TRBV29-1 to TRBJ2-5; TRBD1 aligns across 9 bases. In germline, CDR1 is SQVTM, CDR2 ANQGSEA. The CDR3 loop spans 12 amino acids. The CDR3: CSINRGQETRYF. CDR3 coding DNA: TGCAGCATTAACAGGGGGCAAGAGACCCGGTACTTC.

A remark on this clonotype: Relative to the germline gene, one junction end is altered; a read error may explain this. The chain recombines TRBV25-1 with TRBJ1-2, with 7 bases identical to TRBD1. Germline V lookup: CDR1 MGHDK, CDR2 SYGVNS. The CDR3 is 16 residues long. In nucleotides, the CDR3 is TGTGCCGGCAGTGAACTGGGGACAGAAGCAAACTATGGCTACACCTTC. This encodes CAGSELGTEANYGYTF.

This clonotype has only one observation. The conserved phenylalanine or tryptophan normally closing the CDR3 is absent here, so this likely arose from a read error. The genes are TRBV3-1 and TRBJ2-1; either TRBD1 or TRBD2 may supply D (6 bases each). The CDR3 runs to 14 residues. Germline CDR1 LGHDT, CDR2 YNNKEL (reference sequence). V lost 8 bases to trimming and J lost 6 bases, with 17 bases between them. In DNA form, the CDR3 reads TGTGCCAGCTTGGAGGGGGGAGGCAGCAATGAGCAGTTCTCC. As protein: CASLEGGGSNEQFS.

V and J are TRBV7-2 and TRBJ2-5; TRBD2 matches 8 bases. Losses at the gene ends were 5 bases for V and 2 bases for J; bases not matched to a gene: 4. CDR1 is SGHTA, CDR2 FQGNSA, per germline. The CDR3 runs 14 residues. CDR3 in DNA: TGTGCCAGCAGCACCTCTAGCGGGCAAGAGACCCAGTACTTC. This codes for CASSTSSGQETQYF.

This clonotype was recorded at least ten times. The V call is TRBV7-2, the J call TRBJ2-7; D remains unclear. Germline CDR1 is SGHTA and CDR2 is FQGNSA. V lost 5 bases, J lost 5 bases, and 16 bases lay in between. The CDR3 spans 14 residues. DNA of the CDR3: TGTGCCAGCAGCCCTCGGGCTCTCAAGGACGAGCAGTACTTC. The encoded protein is CASSPRALKDEQYF. Full variable domain (outside the CDR3, taken from reference TRBV7-2 and TRBJ2-7): GAGVSQSPSNKVTEKGKDVELRCDPISGHTALYWYRQSLGQGLEFLIYFQGNSAPDKSGLPSDRFSAERTGGSVSTLTIQRTQQEDSAVYLCASSPRALKDEQYFGPGTRLTVT.

The rearrangement joins TRBV3-1 to TRBJ2-7, with D unclear. The ends were cut back, 0 bases at V and 2 bases at J, with 8 bases in the middle. Germline CDR1 is LGHDT and CDR2 is YNNKEL (reference sequence). This CDR3 is 14 amino acids long. The CDR3 region has the DNA TGTGCCAGCAGCCAAGATAACACAGCCTACGAGCAGTACTTC. It encodes CASSQDNTAYEQYF.

A few counts support this clonotype. The chain combines TRBV12-3 or TRBV12-4 with TRBJ2-7; TRBD1 is a possible D gene (6 bases). V was trimmed by 6 bases and J by 2 bases, leaving 14 bases between them. The CDR3 has 14 amino acids. In DNA form, the CDR3 reads TGTGCCAGCAGCAACCGGGACACAGCCTACGAGCAGTACTTC. Protein: CASSNRDTAYEQYF.

The chain uses TRBV7-7 and TRBJ2-5; D possibly corresponds to TRBD2 (7 bases). Trimming stripped 5 bases from V and 6 bases from J, with 16 bases between. CDR3 length: 14 residues. Germline V gives CDR1 SSHAT, CDR2 FNYEAQ (reference sequence). This CDR3 is CASSPAGQTQTQYF. The CDR3, as DNA: TGTGCCAGCAGCCCAGCGGGACAAACCCAGACCCAGTACTTC.

The CDR3 sequence is CATSDSRGRNQPQHF. CDR3 nucleotide sequence: TGTGCCACCAGTGATTCCCGGGGGCGGAATCAGCCCCAGCATTTT. This rearrangement joins TRBV24-1 to TRBJ1-5, with D tentatively TRBD1 (6 bases). The germline V and J ends were trimmed by 2 bases and 4 bases, with 11 bases remaining between them. This CDR3 region has 15 residues. Per the germline V gene, CDR1 is KGHDR and CDR2 is SFDVKD.

This clonotype has just one count. The chain combines TRBV20-1 with TRBJ2-5; no clear D gene. The J call may be incorrect, as the DNA end agrees better with TRBJ2-7. The germline V gene has CDR1 DFQATT and CDR2 SNEGSKA (reference sequence). CDR3 length: 13 residues. This CDR3 is CSARAATGYEQYF. The CDR3, as DNA: TGCAGTGCTAGAGCGGCAACGGGCTACGAGCAGTACTTC.

This clonotype was recorded many times. The J gene is TRBJ2-3, the V gene TRBV12-3 or TRBV12-4; D uncertain. This CDR3 has 16 amino acids. V gave up 5 bases and J gave up 6 bases, with 21 bases separating them. The DNA of the CDR3 is TGTGCCAGCAGTGAACGACTGGGGTCAGTGGGTGATACGCAGTATTTT. Encoded protein: CASSERLGSVGDTQYF.

The chain recombines TRBV5-1 with TRBJ2-3, with D possibly being TRBD1 or TRBD2 (5 bases each). This CDR3 contains 14 residues. Deletions cut 0 bases from V and 3 bases from J, with 8 bases between. CDR1 SGHRS and CDR2 YFSETQ come from the germline V gene. This chain's CDR3 is CASSLAWGTDTQYF. In nucleotides, the CDR3 is TGCGCCAGCAGCTTGGCGTGGGGGACAGATACGCAGTATTTT. Full variable domain (missing parts from reference TRBV5-1 and TRBJ2-3): KAGVTQTPRYLIKTRGQQVTLSCSPISGHRSVSWYQQTPGQGLQFLFEYFSETQRNKGNFPGRFSGRQFSNSRSEMNVSTLELGDSALYLCASSLAWGTDTQYFGPGTRLTVL.

V and J are TRBV24-1 and TRBJ1-1; D gene uncertain. The CDR3 has 13 amino acids. Germline V lookup: CDR1 KGHDR, CDR2 SFDVKD. The V end was cut by 8 bases, the J end by 0 bases, with 9 bases between. The CDR3 is CATKTIMNTEAFF. As DNA, the CDR3 is TGTGCCACCAAAACTATCATGAACACTGAAGCTTTCTTT.

A few counts support this clonotype. J is TRBJ2-7 and V is TRBV18; D not resolved. Germline CDR1 reads KGHSH; CDR2 reads LQKENI. The CDR3 runs to 13 residues. The germline V and J ends were trimmed by 5 bases and 3 bases, with 11 bases remaining between them. CDR3: CASSSTVSYEQYF. Here the CDR3 DNA reads TGTGCCAGCTCATCGACGGTTAGCTACGAGCAGTACTTC.

With respect to this clonotype: An end of the junction differs from the germline gene, which may be a read error. CDR3 residues: CAGSFGGTDNEQFF. The CDR3 nucleotides are TGTGCCGGCAGTTTTGGGGGGACGGACAATGAGCAGTTCTTC. This chain links TRBV28 with TRBJ2-1, with D possibly matching TRBD2 (6 bases). Germline V gene sequence: CDR1 MDHEN, CDR2 SYDVKM. The CDR3 loop spans 14 amino acids.

The V call is TRBV5-6, the J call TRBJ2-5, with 10 bases fitting TRBD1. Germline CDR1 reads SGHDT; CDR2 reads YYEEEE. CDR3 length equals 14 residues. J gave up 13 bases and V 4 bases, and 13 bases lay outside the gene matches. The CDR3 DNA sequence: TGTGCCAGCAGCCAACCGGACAGGGGGTCGCTTCTGTACTTC. Encoded protein: CASSQPDRGSLLYF.

The J gene is TRBJ2-1, the V gene TRBV20-1; no clear D. The DNA end is a closer match to TRBJ2-7, so the J assignment may be wrong. This CDR3 has 14 residues. CDR1 is DFQATT and CDR2 is SNEGSKA in the germline V gene (reference sequence). CDR3 sequence (DNA): TGCAGTGCGAATGCAGATATGTCCTACAATGAGCAGTACTTC. It specifies CSANADMSYNEQYF.

The chain carries TRBV12-3 or TRBV12-4 and TRBJ2-1; TRBD2 matches at 12 bases. J lost 0 bases, V lost 6 bases, and 9 bases had no gene match. This CDR3 comprises 18 residues. CDR3 in amino acids: CASRSGLAGGSSYNEQFF. DNA for the CDR3: TGTGCCAGCAGATCGGGACTAGCGGGTGGGAGCTCCTACAATGAGCAGTTCTTC.

The chain recombines TRBV10-3 with TRBJ2-3; 8 bases align to TRBD1. Germline CDR1 and CDR2: ENHRY and SYGVKD. The CDR3 sequence is 14 residues long. V gave up 6 bases and J gave up 4 bases; unmatched junction bases: 6. DNA of the CDR3: TGTGCCATCAGAATGACAGGGGTATCAGATACGCAGTATTTT. Residues: CAIRMTGVSDTQYF.

This clonotype was seen only a few times. V is TRBV5-1 and J is TRBJ1-1; D remains unclear. The CDR3 has 14 residues. Germline loops: CDR1 SGHRS, CDR2 YFSETQ. V was pared by 0 bases and J by 4 bases, with 10 bases between. The CDR3 loop reads CASSLEGRGTEAFF. CDR3 in DNA: TGCGCCAGCAGCTTGGAGGGTCGAGGCACTGAAGCTTTCTTT.

J is TRBJ2-5 and V is TRBV29-1; tentatively, D is TRBD1 or TRBD2 (7 bases each). The DNA end is a closer match to TRBJ2-7, so the J assignment may be wrong. Germline V CDR1 and CDR2: SQVTM, ANQGSEA. The CDR3 is made up of 13 amino acids. The CDR3, as DNA: TGCAGCGCGAGACAGGGAGGGAAAGACGAGCAGTACTTC. Protein product: CSARQGGKDEQYF.

This chain connects TRBV9 to TRBJ2-5; D tentatively reads TRBD1 or TRBD2 (5 bases each). Trimming cost V 4 bases and J 0 bases, with 10 bases left between them. The CDR3 consists of 14 residues. Germline V lookup: CDR1 SGDLS, CDR2 YYNGEE. The CDR3 coding sequence is TGTGCCAGCAGCCCGGGACCGTACCAAGAGACCCAGTACTTC. Translated: CASSPGPYQETQYF.

The chain joins TRBV7-9 to TRBJ2-3, with D possibly being TRBD1 or TRBD2 (5 bases each). The length of the CDR3 is 14 residues. The V gene's germline CDR1 is SEHNR and CDR2 FQNEAQ (reference sequence). Trimming stripped 4 bases from V and 6 bases from J, with 14 bases between. The CDR3 protein is CASSSSGAGDTQYF. The CDR3 DNA sequence: TGTGCCAGCAGCTCCTCCGGGGCAGGGGATACGCAGTATTTT.

The chain couples TRBV29-1 to TRBJ1-2; tentative D call: TRBD1 (6 bases). CDR3 length: 13 residues. The ends were cut back, 6 bases at V and 7 bases at J, with 18 bases in the middle. CDR1 is SQVTM, CDR2 ANQGSEA, per germline. The CDR3 DNA reads as TGCAGCGTGGGATTACAGGGACGGGTTGGCTACACCTTC. Translating it yields CSVGLQGRVGYTF.

V is TRBV9 and J is TRBJ2-1; 7 bases match TRBD2. J gave up 2 bases and V 0 bases, and 2 bases lay outside the gene matches. From germline, CDR1 is SGDLS and CDR2 YYNGEE. This CDR3 is built from 15 residues. The CDR3 loop reads CASSVAGLPYNEQFF. CDR3 DNA sequence: TGTGCCAGCAGCGTAGCGGGACTACCCTACAATGAGCAGTTCTTC. The complete variable domain, with remaining parts taken from reference TRBV9 and TRBJ2-1, reads DSGVTQTPKHLITATGQRVTLRCSPRSGDLSVYWYQQSLDQGLQFLIQYYNGEERAKGNILERFSAQQFPDLHSELNLSSLELGDSALYFCASSVAGLPYNEQFFGPGTRLTVL.

This clonotype was detected only a few times. V gene TRBV3-1 combines with J gene TRBJ2-5, with D perhaps TRBD1 or TRBD2 (5 bases each). The ends were cut back, 1 base at V and 11 bases at J, with 20 bases in the middle. Germline loops: CDR1 LGHDT, CDR2 YNNKEL (reference sequence). This CDR3 has 15 residues. CDR3 amino acids: CASSQARGRGWEQYF. The CDR3 DNA is TGTGCCAGCAGCCAAGCACGGGGCCGAGGATGGGAGCAGTACTTC.

This clonotype appeared a few times. The chain is built from TRBV24-1 and TRBJ1-2; D is uncertain. V dropped 4 bases and J dropped 8 bases, with 13 bases sitting between them. In germline, CDR1 is KGHDR, CDR2 SFDVKD. This CDR3 has 13 residues. The CDR3: CATSEFSGCGYTF. As DNA, the CDR3 is TGTGCCACCAGTGAGTTCAGTGGCTGCGGCTACACCTTC.

The V and J genes are TRBV29-1 and TRBJ2-3, with D tentatively TRBD1 (6 bases). The CDR3 spans 15 residues. V was pared by 8 bases and J by 0 bases, with 18 bases between. Germline V gene data show CDR1 as SQVTM and CDR2 as ANQGSEA. The DNA of the CDR3 is TGCAGCATCGGGTCAGGGGCGCGGAGCACAGATACGCAGTATTTT. Translation: CSIGSGARSTDTQYF.

The V gene is TRBV29-1, the J gene TRBJ2-7, with 7 positions matching TRBD1. The CDR3 has 14 residues. Trimming removed 7 bases from V and 2 bases from J; junction bases left unmatched: 11. Germline V gene lookup returns CDR1 SQVTM and CDR2 ANQGSEA. CDR3 DNA sequence: TGCAGCGCAATACTCGGGACAGAACCCTACGAGCAGTACTTC. The encoded protein is CSAILGTEPYEQYF.